This T cell receptor beta chain was recorded in a study of cytomegalovirus exposure and HLA in healthy donors. The V gene's germline CDR1 is KGHSH and CDR2 LQKENI. CDR3 length equals 15 residues. Losses at the gene ends were 2 bases for V and 5 bases for J; bases not matched to a gene: 5. The PCR contained 60 Vbeta and 13 Jbeta primers. Libraries were prepared by immunoSEQ multiplex PCR; TCRdb keeps only in-frame clonotypes and omits some of them. The sample includes 77,000 or so clones, roughly 76% of them seen just once. The chain has TRBV18 and TRBJ2-5; 10 nucleotides align to TRBD1. The material sequenced was PBMCs. This sequence was found in a woman aged 40-49 years in good health and CMV-seronegative. CDR3 DNA sequence: TGTGCCAGCTCACCAAGACAGGGGGCGGAGGAGACCCAGTACTTC. This encodes CASSPRQGAEETQYF.